Below, 4 T cell receptor beta chains from the same sample are listed, as sequenced in a study of T cell responses to AZD1222 COVID-19 vaccine (dated by TCRdb to the early 2020s). Per the publication, the time point label means: about 28 days (+/-7) after the second vaccine dose. The library relied on the immunoSEQ multiplex PCR assay. Drawn from immuneACCESS, this table holds only the in-frame rearrangements with V and J called that TCRdb kept. Clones are partly lost; checked studies trace under half to an unresolved V gene and leave the rest unexplained. For this sample the table gives more than 150,000 clones, of which nearly 95% were detected only once. Together, the top ten hold around 1.9% of the sample. The material was peripheral blood, obtained 28 days after the second AZD1222 dose. These receptors were collected from an adult who received the AZD1222 COVID-19 vaccine.

A note on this clone: Additional DNA sequences in this sample encode the identical CDR3. The rearrangement links TRBV3-1 (or the pseudogene TRBV3-2) to TRBJ1-6; no reliable D call. The germline V gene has CDR1 LGHDT and CDR2 YNNKEL (reference sequence). V dropped 0 bases and J dropped 13 bases, with 7 bases sitting between them. The CDR3 loop spans 12 amino acids. CDR3 nucleotides: TGTGCCAGCAGCCAAGACCGATCTCCCCTCCACTTT. Its protein is CASSQDRSPLHF.

The rearrangement links TRBV24-1 to TRBJ1-5; D is undetermined. With 7 bases removed from V and 6 bases from J, the gap between germline ends came to 6 bases. This CDR3 region has 11 residues. The germline V gene has CDR1 KGHDR and CDR2 SFDVKD. The CDR3 region is CATRSGQPQHF. The CDR3 DNA reads as TGTGCCACCAGATCGGGTCAGCCCCAGCATTTT.

The rearrangement links TRBV5-6 to TRBJ2-7; D might be TRBD2 (6 bases). CDR1 is SGHDT and CDR2 is YYEEEE in the germline V gene. V was clipped by 0 bases and J by 4 bases, with 8 bases between them. The length of the CDR3 is 13 residues. This CDR3 is CASSLVAEYEQYF. The CDR3 nucleotides are TGTGCCAGCAGCTTGGTAGCGGAGTACGAGCAGTACTTC.

The chain recombines TRBV27 with TRBJ2-3, with 7 positions matching TRBD1. V was clipped by 3 bases and J by 4 bases; unmatched bases: 1. This CDR3 contains 13 residues. The germline V gene has CDR1 MNHEY and CDR2 SMNVEV (reference sequence). The CDR3 nucleotides are TGTGCCAGCAGTTTTCAGGGGGCAGATACGCAGTATTTT. It codes for CASSFQGADTQYF.